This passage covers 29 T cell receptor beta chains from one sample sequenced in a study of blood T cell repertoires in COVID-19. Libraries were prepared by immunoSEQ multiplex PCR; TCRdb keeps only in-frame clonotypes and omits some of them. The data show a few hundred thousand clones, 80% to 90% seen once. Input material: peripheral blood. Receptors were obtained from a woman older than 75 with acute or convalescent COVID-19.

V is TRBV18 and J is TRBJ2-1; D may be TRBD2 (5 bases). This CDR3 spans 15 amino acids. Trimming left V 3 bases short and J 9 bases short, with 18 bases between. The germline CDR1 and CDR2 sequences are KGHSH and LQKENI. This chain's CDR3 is CASSPPTPGYGEQFF. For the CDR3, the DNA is TGTGCCAGCTCACCGCCGACGCCGGGGTACGGTGAGCAGTTCTTC.

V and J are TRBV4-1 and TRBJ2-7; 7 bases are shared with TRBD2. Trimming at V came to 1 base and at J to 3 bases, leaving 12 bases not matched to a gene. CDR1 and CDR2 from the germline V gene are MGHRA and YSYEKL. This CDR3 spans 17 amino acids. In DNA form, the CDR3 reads TGCGCCAGCAGCCAAGCCTCTCGCGGGGAGGGTCGCTACGAGCAGTACTTC. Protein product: CASSQASRGEGRYEQYF.

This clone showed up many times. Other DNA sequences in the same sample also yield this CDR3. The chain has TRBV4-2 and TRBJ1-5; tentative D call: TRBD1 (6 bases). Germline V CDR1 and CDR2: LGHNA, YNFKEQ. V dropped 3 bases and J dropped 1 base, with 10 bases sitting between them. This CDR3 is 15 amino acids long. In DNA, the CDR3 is TGTGCCAGCAGCCAGGACACAGGGAGCAATCAGCCCCAGCATTTT. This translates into CASSQDTGSNQPQHF.

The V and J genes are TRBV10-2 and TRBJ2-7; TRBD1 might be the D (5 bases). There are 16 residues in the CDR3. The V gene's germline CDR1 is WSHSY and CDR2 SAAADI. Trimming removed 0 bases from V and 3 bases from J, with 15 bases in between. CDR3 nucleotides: TGCGCCAGCAGTGAGTCGTGGGCAGGGAACCTCTACGAGCAGTACTTC. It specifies CASSESWAGNLYEQYF.

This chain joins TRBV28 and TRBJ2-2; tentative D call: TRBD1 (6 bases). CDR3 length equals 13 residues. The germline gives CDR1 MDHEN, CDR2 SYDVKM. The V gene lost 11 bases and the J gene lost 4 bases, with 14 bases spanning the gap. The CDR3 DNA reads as TGTGCCGTAGGGGGACACATCACCGGGGAGCTGTTTTTT. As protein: CAVGGHITGELFF.

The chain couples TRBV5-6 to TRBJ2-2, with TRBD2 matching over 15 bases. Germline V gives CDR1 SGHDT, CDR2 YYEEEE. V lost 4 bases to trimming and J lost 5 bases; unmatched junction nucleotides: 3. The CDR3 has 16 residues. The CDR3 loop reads CASSRGLAGGTGELFF. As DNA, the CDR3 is TGTGCCAGCAGCCGGGGACTAGCGGGAGGTACCGGGGAGCTGTTTTTT.

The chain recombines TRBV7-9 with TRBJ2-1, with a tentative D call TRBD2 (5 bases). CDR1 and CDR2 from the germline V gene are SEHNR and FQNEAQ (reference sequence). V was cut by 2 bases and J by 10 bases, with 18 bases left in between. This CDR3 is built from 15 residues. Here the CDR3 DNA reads TGTGCCAGCAGCTTATTAAGGACTGAGGACCGGGAGCAGTTCTTC. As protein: CASSLLRTEDREQFF.

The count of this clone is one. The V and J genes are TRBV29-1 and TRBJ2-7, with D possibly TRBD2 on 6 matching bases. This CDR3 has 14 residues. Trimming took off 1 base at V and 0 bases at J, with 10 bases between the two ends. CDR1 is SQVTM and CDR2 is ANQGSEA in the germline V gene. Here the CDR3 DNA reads TGCAGCGTTGAAGTAGGGACTTCCTCCTACGAGCAGTACTTC. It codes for CSVEVGTSSYEQYF.

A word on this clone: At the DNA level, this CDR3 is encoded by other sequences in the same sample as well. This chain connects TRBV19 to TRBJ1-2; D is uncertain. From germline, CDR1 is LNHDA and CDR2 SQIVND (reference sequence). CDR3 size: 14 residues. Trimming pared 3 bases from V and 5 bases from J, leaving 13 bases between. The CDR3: CASSIAGLGYGYTF. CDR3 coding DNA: TGTGCCAGTAGTATCGCGGGGTTGGGGTATGGCTACACCTTC.

CDR3 protein: CASQTGLNEKLFF. CDR3 in DNA: TGTGCCAGCCAGACAGGGCTTAATGAAAAACTGTTTTTT. The V gene is TRBV18, the J gene TRBJ1-4; 7 nucleotides match TRBD1. The CDR3 loop spans 13 amino acids. Trimming took 8 bases from V and 4 from J; bases not matched to a gene: 4. Germline V gene data show CDR1 as KGHSH and CDR2 as LQKENI.

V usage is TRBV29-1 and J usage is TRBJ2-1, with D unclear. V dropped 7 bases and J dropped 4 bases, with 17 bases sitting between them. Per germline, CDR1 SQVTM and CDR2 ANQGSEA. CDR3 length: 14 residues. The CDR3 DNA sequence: TGCAGCGGGAGCCTCTCGAACCTTTACAATGAGCAGTTCTTC. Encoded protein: CSGSLSNLYNEQFF.

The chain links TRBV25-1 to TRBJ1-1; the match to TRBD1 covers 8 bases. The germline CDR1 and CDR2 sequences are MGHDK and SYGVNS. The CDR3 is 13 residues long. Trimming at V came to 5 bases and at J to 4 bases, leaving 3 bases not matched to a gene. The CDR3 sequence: CASSITGGTEAFF. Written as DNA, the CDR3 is TGTGCCAGCAGTATAACAGGGGGCACTGAAGCTTTCTTT.

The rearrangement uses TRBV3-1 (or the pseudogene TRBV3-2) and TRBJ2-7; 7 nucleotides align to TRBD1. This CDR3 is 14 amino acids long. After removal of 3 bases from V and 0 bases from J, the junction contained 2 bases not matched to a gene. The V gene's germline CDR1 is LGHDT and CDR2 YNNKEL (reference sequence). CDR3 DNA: TGTGCCAGCAGCCAGGACAGGTTCTCCTACGAGCAGTACTTC. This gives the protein CASSQDRFSYEQYF.

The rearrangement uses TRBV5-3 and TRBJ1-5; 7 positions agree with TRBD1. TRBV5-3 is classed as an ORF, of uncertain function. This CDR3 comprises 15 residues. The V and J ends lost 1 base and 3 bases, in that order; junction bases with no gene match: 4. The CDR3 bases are TGTGCCAGAAGCTTGACAGGGGCTACCAATCAGCCCCAGCATTTT. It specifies CARSLTGATNQPQHF.

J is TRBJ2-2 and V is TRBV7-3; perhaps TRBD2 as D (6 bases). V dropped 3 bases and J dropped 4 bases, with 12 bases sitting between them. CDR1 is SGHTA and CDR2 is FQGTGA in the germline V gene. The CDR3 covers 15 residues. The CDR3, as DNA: TGTGCCAGCAGCTTTCCGGAGGGTGGCACCGGGGAGCTGTTTTTT. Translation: CASSFPEGGTGELFF.

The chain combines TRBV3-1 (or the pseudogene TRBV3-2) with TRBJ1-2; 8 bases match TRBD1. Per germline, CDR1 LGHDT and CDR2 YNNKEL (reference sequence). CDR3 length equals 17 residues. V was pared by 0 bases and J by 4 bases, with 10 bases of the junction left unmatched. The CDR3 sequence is CASSQEPPQGAAYGYTF. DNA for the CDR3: TGTGCCAGCAGCCAAGAACCCCCTCAGGGGGCCGCCTATGGCTACACCTTC.

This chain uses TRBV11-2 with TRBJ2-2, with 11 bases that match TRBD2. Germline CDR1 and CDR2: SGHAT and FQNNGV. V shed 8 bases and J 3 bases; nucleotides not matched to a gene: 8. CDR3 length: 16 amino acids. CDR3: CASRELAGGDTGELFF. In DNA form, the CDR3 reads TGTGCCAGCCGGGAGTTAGCGGGAGGGGACACCGGGGAGCTGTTTTTT.

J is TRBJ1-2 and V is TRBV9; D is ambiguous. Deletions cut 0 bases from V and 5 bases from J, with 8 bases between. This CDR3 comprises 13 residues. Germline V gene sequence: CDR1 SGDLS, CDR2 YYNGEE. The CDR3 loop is CASSVVGQYGYTF. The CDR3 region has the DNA TGTGCCAGCAGCGTAGTGGGCCAGTATGGCTACACCTTC. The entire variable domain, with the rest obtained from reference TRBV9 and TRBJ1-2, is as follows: DSGVTQTPKHLITATGQRVTLRCSPRSGDLSVYWYQQSLDQGLQFLIQYYNGEERAKGNILERFSAQQFPDLHSELNLSSLELGDSALYFCASSVVGQYGYTFGSGTRLTVV.

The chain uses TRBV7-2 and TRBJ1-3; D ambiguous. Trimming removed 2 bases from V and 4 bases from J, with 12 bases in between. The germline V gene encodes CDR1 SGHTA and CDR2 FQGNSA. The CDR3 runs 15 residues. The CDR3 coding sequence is TGTGCCAGCAGCTTACGGACCGGACTGGGAAACACCATATATTTT. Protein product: CASSLRTGLGNTIYF.

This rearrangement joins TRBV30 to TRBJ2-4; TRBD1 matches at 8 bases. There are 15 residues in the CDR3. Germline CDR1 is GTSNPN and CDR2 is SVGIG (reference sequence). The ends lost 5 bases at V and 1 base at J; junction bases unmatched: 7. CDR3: CAWGTGGLAKNIQYF. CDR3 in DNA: TGTGCCTGGGGTACAGGGGGATTGGCCAAAAACATTCAGTACTTC.

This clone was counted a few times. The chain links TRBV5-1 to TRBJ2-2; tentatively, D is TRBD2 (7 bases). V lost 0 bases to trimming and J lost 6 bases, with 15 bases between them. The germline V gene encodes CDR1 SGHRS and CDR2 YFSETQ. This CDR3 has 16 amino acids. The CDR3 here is CASSLVGGGLSGELFF. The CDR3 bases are TGCGCCAGCAGCTTGGTAGGCGGGGGCTTGTCCGGGGAGCTGTTTTTT. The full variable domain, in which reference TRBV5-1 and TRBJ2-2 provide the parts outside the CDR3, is KAGVTQTPRYLIKTRGQQVTLSCSPISGHRSVSWYQQTPGQGLQFLFEYFSETQRNKGNFPGRFSGRQFSNSRSEMNVSTLELGDSALYLCASSLVGGGLSGELFFGEGSRLTVL.

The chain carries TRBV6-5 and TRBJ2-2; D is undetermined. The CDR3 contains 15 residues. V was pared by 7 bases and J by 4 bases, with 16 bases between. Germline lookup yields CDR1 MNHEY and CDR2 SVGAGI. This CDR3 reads CASIKSRSATGELFF. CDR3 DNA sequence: TGTGCCAGCATAAAGTCCAGGTCGGCCACCGGGGAGCTGTTTTTT.

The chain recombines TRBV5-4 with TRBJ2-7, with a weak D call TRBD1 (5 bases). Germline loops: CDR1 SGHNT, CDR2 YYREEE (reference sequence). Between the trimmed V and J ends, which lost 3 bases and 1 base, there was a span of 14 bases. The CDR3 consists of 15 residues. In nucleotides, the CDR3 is TGTGCCAGCAGCTGGATGGGGCGTGAATCCTACGAGCAGTACTTC. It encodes CASSWMGRESYEQYF.

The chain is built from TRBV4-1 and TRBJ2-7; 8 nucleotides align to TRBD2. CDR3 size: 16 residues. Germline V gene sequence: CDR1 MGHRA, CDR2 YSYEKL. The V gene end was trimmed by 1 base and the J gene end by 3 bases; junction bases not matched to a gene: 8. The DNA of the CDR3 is TGCGCCAGCAGCCAAGCCCCAACGGGGGGGCGCTACGAGCAGTACTTC. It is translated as CASSQAPTGGRYEQYF.

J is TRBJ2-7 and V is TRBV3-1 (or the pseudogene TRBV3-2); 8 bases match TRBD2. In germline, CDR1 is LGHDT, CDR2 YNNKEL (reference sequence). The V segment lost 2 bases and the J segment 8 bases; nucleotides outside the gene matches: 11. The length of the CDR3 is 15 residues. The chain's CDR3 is CASSQRAGVTAQQYF. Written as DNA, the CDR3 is TGTGCCAGCAGCCAACGAGCGGGAGTCACGGCCCAGCAGTACTTC.

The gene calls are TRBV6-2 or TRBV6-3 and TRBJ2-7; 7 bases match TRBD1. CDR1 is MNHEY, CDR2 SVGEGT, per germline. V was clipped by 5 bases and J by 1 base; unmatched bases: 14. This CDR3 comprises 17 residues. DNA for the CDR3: TGTGCCAGCAGTGAGAACCCCACCGGGACAGTTTCCTACGAGCAGTACTTC. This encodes CASSENPTGTVSYEQYF.

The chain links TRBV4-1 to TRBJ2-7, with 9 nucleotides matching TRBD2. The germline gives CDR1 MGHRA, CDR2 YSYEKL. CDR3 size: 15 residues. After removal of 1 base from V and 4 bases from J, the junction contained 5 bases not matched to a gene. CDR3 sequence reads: CASSQGPSGVYEQYF. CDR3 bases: TGCGCCAGCAGCCAAGGCCCTAGCGGGGTTTACGAGCAGTACTTC.

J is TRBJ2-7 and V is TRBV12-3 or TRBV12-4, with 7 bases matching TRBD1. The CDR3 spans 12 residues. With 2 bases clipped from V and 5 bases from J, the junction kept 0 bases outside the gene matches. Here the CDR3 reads CASSLTGDEQYF. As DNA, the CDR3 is TGTGCCAGCAGTTTAACAGGGGACGAGCAGTACTTC.

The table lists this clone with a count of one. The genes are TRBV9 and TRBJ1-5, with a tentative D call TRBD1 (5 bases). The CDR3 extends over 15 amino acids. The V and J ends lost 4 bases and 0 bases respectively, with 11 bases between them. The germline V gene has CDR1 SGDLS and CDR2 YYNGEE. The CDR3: CASSWQGHSNQPQHF. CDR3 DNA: TGTGCCAGCAGCTGGCAGGGTCATAGCAATCAGCCCCAGCATTTT.